This TCR beta chain was identified during a study of cytomegalovirus exposure and HLA in healthy donors. Study-level findings and limits: The tendency of first-cohort TCR clusters to co-occur in the 120 validation repertoires was the finding of a later analysis.

Remarks on this clone: Its specificity is not known.

TCRdb's copy holds only in-frame clones and misses some; the assay was immunoSEQ multiplex PCR. The top ten clones hold 10% to 13% of a sample with approximately 150,000 clones, roughly 84% of them seen once. CDR3 size: 17 residues. The V segment lost 5 bases and the J segment 0 bases; nucleotides outside the gene matches: 7. CDR1 and CDR2 from the germline V gene are PRHDT and FYEKMQ (reference sequence). This chain joins TRBV13 and TRBJ2-1; 10 bases match TRBD2. The sequenced sample was PBMCs. The TCR was taken from a man aged 30 to 39 in good health and CMV-seropositive. The CDR3 DNA reads as TGTGCCAGCAGCCCGTCGGGACTAGCGAGCTCCTACAATGAGCAGTTCTTC. This gives the protein CASSPSGLASSYNEQFF.